A single sample is the source of the 4 T cell receptor beta chains below, sequenced in a study of breast tumors, draining lymph nodes, adjacent tissues. TCRdb independently ran MiXCR on the multiplex PCR reads; one entry per CDR3 protein. The table has about 21,000 distinct CDR3 sequences, less than 40% seen once; the top ten hold over 8.5%. Sequenced: breast tumor tissue. All receptors derive from a female donor with breast cancer. Some clones in this sample may be carry-over from other donors' samples.

Turning to this clonotype: This likely comes from a read error, as the CDR3 has no conserved phenylalanine or tryptophan at its end. The chain carries TRBV7-2 and TRBJ1-2; a possible D gene is TRBD1 (6 bases). CDR3 length: 15 amino acids. Germline V lookup: CDR1 SGHTA, CDR2 FQGNSA. Trimming cost V 5 bases and J 4 bases, with 17 bases left between them. CDR3 amino acids: CASSSSEQGSYGYTI. The CDR3 DNA reads TGTGCCAGCAGCAGCTCCGAACAGGGAAGCTATGGCTACACCATC.

Of note for this clonotype: Given a much more abundant clone one base away, this may be a read error. J is TRBJ2-1 and V is TRBV5-6; 8 bases align to TRBD2. The germline V gene has CDR1 SGHDT and CDR2 YYEEEE. Trimming took 0 bases from V and 6 from J; bases not matched to a gene: 11. The CDR3 covers 17 residues. This CDR3 reads CASSLADRAGAFNEQFF. In DNA form, the CDR3 reads TGTGCCAGCAGCTTGGCCGATAGAGCGGGAGCCTTCAATGAGCAGTTCTTC.

This clonotype was counted many times. The V and J genes are TRBV10-3 and TRBJ2-1; the match to TRBD2 covers 8 bases. The J segment lost 5 bases and the V segment lost 0 bases, leaving 6 bases of the junction unmatched. Germline V lookup: CDR1 ENHRY, CDR2 SYGVKD. The CDR3 spans 16 residues. The CDR3 coding sequence is TGTGCCATCAGTGAGTCCTTGGCGGGAGGCCACAATGAGCAGTTCTTC. This codes for CAISESLAGGHNEQFF.

This clonotype has only one observation. This could be a read error, since a much larger clone is one nucleotide away. V gene TRBV7-2 combines with J gene TRBJ2-1; 7 bases match TRBD2. Trimming removed 7 bases from V and 4 bases from J; junction bases left unmatched: 13. The CDR3 spans 16 residues. Germline V CDR1 and CDR2: SGHTA, FQGNSA. CDR3 coding DNA: TGTGCCAGCAACCCAACTTCCCGGGGAGGGTACAATGAGCAGTTCTTC. Amino acids: CASNPTSRGGYNEQFF.